Below, 29 T cell receptor beta chains from the same sample are listed, as sequenced in a study of T cells in Graves' hyperthyroidism and ophthalmopathy. There were TCR beta CDR3 regions amplified from RNA transcripts. The TCR CDR3 first-round RT-PCR relied on the HTBI primer set. TCRdb reprocessed the multiplex PCR reads via MiXCR and lists one record per CDR3 protein. The table lists around 720,000 distinct CDR3 sequences, 35% of them singletons. Sequences were obtained from blood. These receptors were obtained from a woman aged 40 to 50 with Graves' hyperthyroidism.

As for this clonotype: This may be a read error: a much more frequent sequence differs by one nucleotide. The chain links TRBV24-1 to TRBJ1-4; 10 bases align to TRBD1. V was pared by 4 bases and J by 7 bases, with 8 bases of the junction left unmatched. Germline-derived CDR1 and CDR2 are KGHDR and SFDVKD. The CDR3 is 16 residues long. CDR3 region: CATSDPRTGGGEKLFF. The CDR3, as DNA: TGTGCCACCAGTGACCCGAGGACAGGGGGTGGTGAAAAACTGTTTTTT.

This chain links TRBV11-3 with TRBJ1-1; weak D call: TRBD1 (5 bases). V was cut by 6 bases and J by 5 bases, with 10 bases left in between. There are 12 residues in the CDR3. CDR1 is SGHNT and CDR2 is YENEEA in the germline V gene. As DNA, the CDR3 is TGTGCCAGCAGTATTAAGGGGACTGAAGCTTTCTTT. This translates into CASSIKGTEAFF. Filled out from reference TRBV11-3 and TRBJ1-1, the complete variable domain reads EAGVVQSPRYKIIEKKQPVAFWCNPISGHNTLYWYLQNLGQGPELLIRYENEEAVDDSQLPKDRFSAERLKGVDSTLKIQPAELGDSAVYLCASSIKGTEAFFGQGTRLTVV.

The chain uses TRBV6-2 or TRBV6-3 and TRBJ2-2; a possible D gene is TRBD1 (6 bases). Trimming pared 4 bases from V and 1 base from J, leaving 16 bases between. The CDR3 contains 17 residues. Looked up from germline, CDR1 is MNHEY and CDR2 is SVGEGT. CDR3 nucleotide sequence: TGTGCCAGCAGTTCCGGGACACAAAGTTTGAACACCGGGGAGCTGTTTTTT. Translated: CASSSGTQSLNTGELFF.

The chain combines TRBV6-6 with TRBJ2-5; the D gene is possibly TRBD2 (5 bases). Germline CDR1 is MNHNY and CDR2 is SVGAGI (reference sequence). This CDR3 comprises 14 residues. Trimming cost V 2 bases and J 4 bases, with 11 bases left between them. CDR3 coding DNA: TGTGCCAGCAGTTACCGCGCGGCGGGAGAGACCCAGTACTTC. It encodes CASSYRAAGETQYF.

This clonotype was recorded many times. The chain carries TRBV20-1 and TRBJ1-1, with 9 bases fitting TRBD1. V was pared by 4 bases and J by 5 bases, with 5 bases of the junction left unmatched. This CDR3 comprises 13 residues. The germline gives CDR1 DFQATT, CDR2 SNEGSKA (reference sequence). CDR3 sequence: CSATGTGKTEAFF. CDR3 DNA sequence: TGCAGTGCTACCGGGACAGGGAAAACTGAAGCTTTCTTT.

The chain is built from TRBV6-6 and TRBJ2-5; 7 bases match TRBD2. V lost 6 bases to trimming and J lost 5 bases; unmatched junction nucleotides: 15. This CDR3 is 16 amino acids long. Per the germline V gene, CDR1 is MNHNY and CDR2 is SVGAGI (reference sequence). The DNA for the CDR3 is TGTGCCAGCAGGGAGACTAGCTCTGCGTTAGGGGAGACCCAGTACTTC. It specifies CASRETSSALGETQYF.

Note on this clonotype: One base away lies a much larger clone, so this may be a sequencing read error. The gene calls are TRBV29-1 and TRBJ1-4; tentatively, D is TRBD1 (5 bases). The CDR3 is 12 amino acids. Germline assignment: CDR1 SQVTM and CDR2 ANQGSEA. CDR3: CSAREANGKLFF. The CDR3 DNA sequence: TGCAGCGCCAGGGAGGCTAATGGAAAACTGTTTTTT.

The gene calls are TRBV12-3 or TRBV12-4 and TRBJ1-2, with D possibly matching TRBD1 (5 bases). V shed 5 bases and J shed 2 bases, with 15 bases lying between them. The length of the CDR3 is 15 residues. The CDR3 DNA is TGTGCCAGCAGTAAAGGGACGGGAGACAACTATGGCTACACCTTC. Amino acid sequence: CASSKGTGDNYGYTF.

This clonotype showed up just once. V and J are TRBV5-6 and TRBJ1-5; 7 bases agree with TRBD1. Trimming took 8 bases from V and 4 from J; bases not matched to a gene: 12. Germline CDR1 is SGHDT and CDR2 is YYEEEE. The CDR3 contains 15 residues. The CDR3 region has the DNA TGTGCCAGTAGTAAGGGGACAGTTACGAATCAGCCCCAGCATTTT. This codes for CASSKGTVTNQPQHF.

The table lists this clonotype with a few counts. For the CDR3, the DNA is TGTGCCAGCAGCCCAAACAGGGGTGATCAGCCCCAGCATTTT. Residues: CASSPNRGDQPQHF. V is TRBV7-2 and J is TRBJ1-5, with 7 bases lining up with TRBD1. Germline loops: CDR1 SGHTA, CDR2 FQGNSA. This CDR3 spans 14 amino acids. The V segment lost 5 bases and the J segment 5 bases; nucleotides outside the gene matches: 6.

The rearrangement joins TRBV7-2 to TRBJ2-5; D is perhaps TRBD2 (5 bases). Trimming cost V 5 bases and J 4 bases, with 11 bases left between them. Germline V gene lookup returns CDR1 SGHTA and CDR2 FQGNSA. The CDR3 is 13 amino acids. CDR3 sequence reads: CASSVELAETQYF. DNA of the CDR3: TGTGCCAGCAGCGTAGAGCTAGCAGAGACCCAGTACTTC.

This clonotype came up a few times. The chain links TRBV11-2 to TRBJ2-7; 8 nucleotides match TRBD1. V shed 7 bases and J 3 bases; nucleotides not matched to a gene: 17. CDR3 length: 17 amino acids. Germline CDR1 and CDR2: SGHAT and FQNNGV. The CDR3 loop reads CASTQSAGQGGFYEQYF. The CDR3 DNA reads TGTGCCAGCACCCAATCAGCCGGACAGGGTGGATTCTACGAGCAGTACTTC.

This clonotype was counted at least ten times. The chain recombines TRBV7-2 with TRBJ1-5; D ambiguous. Trimming removed 1 base at V and 5 bases at J, with 12 bases between. The CDR3 has 15 residues. Germline CDR1 and CDR2: SGHTA and FQGNSA. Here the CDR3 DNA reads TGTGCCAGCAGCTTAGTCGTTCGTGGGGATCAGCCCCAGCATTTT. Protein sequence: CASSLVVRGDQPQHF.

CDR3 DNA: TGTGCCAGTAGTATGGGACAGTACTATGGCTACACCTTC. It encodes CASSMGQYYGYTF. The chain carries TRBV19 and TRBJ1-2; 7 nucleotides match TRBD1. CDR3 length equals 13 residues. Germline CDR1 reads LNHDA; CDR2 reads SQIVND (reference sequence). V shed 3 bases and J 3 bases; nucleotides not matched to a gene: 1. Drawing the rest from reference TRBV19 and TRBJ1-2, the complete variable domain is DGGITQSPKYLFRKEGQNVTLSCEQNLNHDAMYWYRQDPGQGLRLIYYSQIVNDFQKGDIAEGYSVSREKKESFPLTVTSAQKNPTAFYLCASSMGQYYGYTFGSGTRLTVV.

The chain couples TRBV9 to TRBJ2-2; D might be TRBD1 (5 bases). CDR1 is SGDLS, CDR2 YYNGEE, per germline. V was clipped by 1 base and J by 1 base, with 17 bases between them. The length of the CDR3 is 18 residues. DNA of the CDR3: TGTGCCAGCAGCGTAAACCCGCAGGGAAATCTGAACACCGGGGAGCTGTTTTTT. Translation: CASSVNPQGNLNTGELFF.

This clonotype was counted ten times or more. CDR3 sequence reads: CASSVGEQGRYTF. The CDR3 DNA reads TGTGCCAGCAGCGTAGGTGAACAAGGCCGCTACACCTTC. The chain has TRBV9 and TRBJ1-2; no clear D gene. The V gene lost 0 bases and the J gene lost 9 bases, with 12 bases spanning the gap. The CDR3 runs to 13 residues. Germline V gives CDR1 SGDLS, CDR2 YYNGEE.

The chain combines TRBV11-2 with TRBJ2-2; D is undetermined. The CDR3 consists of 14 residues. V was clipped by 1 base and J by 6 bases, with 9 bases between them. Looked up from germline, CDR1 is SGHAT and CDR2 is FQNNGV. CDR3 DNA: TGTGCCAGCAGCTTAGCTGGAGCTTCCGGGGAGCTGTTTTTT. Protein: CASSLAGASGELFF.

Of note for this clonotype: A much larger clone differs from this one at a single base, so this may be a read error. Because it lacks the conserved phenylalanine or tryptophan at the end, this CDR3 is likely a read error. The chain employs TRBV2 and TRBJ2-2; tentative D call: TRBD1 (5 bases). Germline assignment: CDR1 SNHLY and CDR2 FYNNEI. The germline V and J ends were trimmed by 7 bases and 0 bases, with 12 bases remaining between them. The CDR3 extends over 15 amino acids. The DNA for the CDR3 is TGTGCCAGCACCGTGACAGTCGCGAACACCGGGGAGCTGTTTCTT. This translates into CASTVTVANTGELFL.

A few counts support this clonotype. The chain recombines TRBV11-2 with TRBJ2-7; TRBD2 matches 8 bases. Germline loops: CDR1 SGHAT, CDR2 FQNNGV. Germline trimming cut 0 bases from V and 4 bases from J; bases unmatched to any gene: 5. The CDR3 contains 15 residues. CDR3 coding DNA: TGTGCCAGCAGCTTAGAAGTAGCGGGGAGATACGAGCAGTACTTC. Its translation: CASSLEVAGRYEQYF.

This clonotype was recorded many times. The V call is TRBV29-1, the J call TRBJ2-5; weak D call: TRBD1 (6 bases). V gave up 4 bases and J gave up 2 bases, with 8 bases separating them. This CDR3 is 12 amino acids long. Germline values: CDR1 SQVTM, CDR2 ANQGSEA. In nucleotides, the CDR3 is TGCAGCGTTGGGACAGAACAAGAGACCCAGTACTTC. This encodes CSVGTEQETQYF.

This clonotype has a handful of counts. The rearrangement links TRBV29-1 to TRBJ2-7, with D possibly matching TRBD2 (5 bases). Trimming removed 6 bases from V and 2 bases from J, with 11 bases in between. This CDR3 has 12 amino acids. Germline values: CDR1 SQVTM, CDR2 ANQGSEA. This CDR3 is CSVADSAYEQYF. The CDR3 DNA reads as TGCAGCGTCGCGGACTCAGCCTACGAGCAGTACTTC.

This clonotype was picked up many times. The genes are TRBV6-1 and TRBJ2-2, with unresolved D. Germline V gene data show CDR1 as MNHNS and CDR2 as SASEGT. The CDR3 is 15 amino acids. V lost 6 bases and J 0 bases, leaving 11 bases between the germline ends. The CDR3 DNA is TGTGCCAGCAGGCTAGGAGCCACGAACACCGGGGAGCTGTTTTTT. As protein: CASRLGATNTGELFF.

J is TRBJ1-5 and V is TRBV12-3 or TRBV12-4, with 7 bases identical to TRBD1. CDR3 length equals 16 residues. V shed 3 bases, J shed 4 bases, and the junction held 9 bases outside the gene matches. The CDR3 loop reads CASSFDPQGWNQPQHF. As DNA, the CDR3 is TGTGCCAGCAGTTTTGACCCACAGGGGTGGAATCAGCCCCAGCATTTT.

Concerning this clonotype itself: This could be a read error, since a much larger clone is one nucleotide away. Without the conserved terminal phenylalanine or tryptophan, this CDR3 likely stems from a read error. This chain uses TRBV12-3 or TRBV12-4 with TRBJ1-1; no clear D. This CDR3 has 13 amino acids. Trimming left V 0 bases short and J 6 bases short, with 8 bases between. The CDR3 region is CASSLAVNAEAFL. The CDR3 DNA follows: TGTGCCAGCAGTTTAGCTGTAAACGCTGAAGCTTTCCTT.

This sequence joins TRBV7-9 and TRBJ2-7, with no clear D. Germline V gene data show CDR1 as SEHNR and CDR2 as FQNEAQ (reference sequence). V lost 3 bases and J 3 bases, leaving 12 bases between the germline ends. The length of the CDR3 is 14 residues. The CDR3 region has the DNA TGTGCCAGCAGCTTGGCCAGCCCGAACTACGAGCAGTACTTC. Protein: CASSLASPNYEQYF.

In this sample, this clonotype turned up many times. The CDR3 nucleotides read TGCAGCGTTGTCGTCACTCAAGAGACCCAGTACTTC. Its protein product is CSVVVTQETQYF. The rearrangement joins TRBV29-1 to TRBJ2-5, with D unresolved. The CDR3 sequence is 12 residues long. Germline V gene sequence: CDR1 SQVTM, CDR2 ANQGSEA. Trimming removed 4 bases at V and 2 bases at J, with 8 bases between.

This chain joins TRBV3-2 and TRBJ2-5. TRBV3-2 counts as a pseudogene. The CDR3 loop spans 13 amino acids. CDR3 in amino acids: CASSLGSAETQYF. The CDR3 nucleotides read TGTGCCAGCAGCCTAGGAAGCGCGGAGACCCAGTACTTC.

This clonotype was found many times. The chain combines TRBV11-2 with TRBJ1-4; D gene ambiguous. The V and J ends lost 3 bases and 8 bases respectively, with 7 bases between them. This CDR3 has 12 amino acids. In germline, CDR1 is SGHAT, CDR2 FQNNGV. CDR3 sequence: CASSFGQEKLFF. The CDR3 nucleotides read TGTGCCAGCAGCTTCGGTCAGGAAAAACTGTTTTTT. Combining the CDR3 with reference TRBV11-2 and TRBJ1-4 gives the whole variable domain EAGVAQSPRYKIIEKRQSVAFWCNPISGHATLYWYQQILGQGPKLLIQFQNNGVVDDSQLPKDRFSAERLKGVDSTLKIQPAKLEDSAVYLCASSFGQEKLFFGSGTQLSVL.

This rearrangement joins TRBV6-2 or TRBV6-3 to TRBJ2-3; 9 bases match TRBD1. Losses at the gene ends were 6 bases for V and 5 bases for J; bases not matched to a gene: 6. The CDR3 totals 14 residues. Germline CDR1 is MNHEY and CDR2 is SVGEGT. CDR3 amino acids: CASRGDRARDTQYF. The CDR3 nucleotides are TGTGCCAGCAGAGGGGACAGGGCGAGAGATACGCAGTATTTT.